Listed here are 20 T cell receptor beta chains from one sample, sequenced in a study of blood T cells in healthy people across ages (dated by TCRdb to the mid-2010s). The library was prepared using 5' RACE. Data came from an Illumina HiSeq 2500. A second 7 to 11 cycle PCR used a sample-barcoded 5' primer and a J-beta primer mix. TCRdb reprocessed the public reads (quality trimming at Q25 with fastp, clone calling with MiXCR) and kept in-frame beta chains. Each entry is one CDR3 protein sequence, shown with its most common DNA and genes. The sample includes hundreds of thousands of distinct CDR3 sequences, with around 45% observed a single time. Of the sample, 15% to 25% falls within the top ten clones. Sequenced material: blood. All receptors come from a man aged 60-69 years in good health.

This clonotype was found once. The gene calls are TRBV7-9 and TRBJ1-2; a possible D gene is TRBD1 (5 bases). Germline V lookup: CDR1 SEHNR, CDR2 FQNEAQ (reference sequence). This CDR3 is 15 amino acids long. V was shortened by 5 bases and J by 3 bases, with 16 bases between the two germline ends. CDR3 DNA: TGTGCCAGCAGCCCCCGGCGAGAGGGGTACTATGGCTACACCTTC. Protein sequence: CASSPRREGYYGYTF.

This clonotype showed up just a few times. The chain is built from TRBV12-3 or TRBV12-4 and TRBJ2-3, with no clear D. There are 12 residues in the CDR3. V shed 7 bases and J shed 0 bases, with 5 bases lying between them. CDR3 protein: CASTNSTDTQYF. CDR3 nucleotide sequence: TGTGCCAGCACCAATAGCACAGATACGCAGTATTTT.

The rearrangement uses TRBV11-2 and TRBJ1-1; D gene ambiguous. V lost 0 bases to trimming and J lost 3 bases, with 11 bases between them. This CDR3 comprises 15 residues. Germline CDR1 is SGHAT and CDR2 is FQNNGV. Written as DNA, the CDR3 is TGTGCCAGCAGCTTAGAAGGATACGGAGACACTGAAGCTTTCTTT. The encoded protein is CASSLEGYGDTEAFF. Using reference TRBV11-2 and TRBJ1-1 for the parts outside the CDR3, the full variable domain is EAGVAQSPRYKIIEKRQSVAFWCNPISGHATLYWYQQILGQGPKLLIQFQNNGVVDDSQLPKDRFSAERLKGVDSTLKIQPAKLEDSAVYLCASSLEGYGDTEAFFGQGTRLTVV.

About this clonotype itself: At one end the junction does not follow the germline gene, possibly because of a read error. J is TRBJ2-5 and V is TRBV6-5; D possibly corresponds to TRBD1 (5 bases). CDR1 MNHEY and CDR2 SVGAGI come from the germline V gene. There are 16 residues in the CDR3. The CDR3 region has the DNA TGTGCCGGCAGTTACACCTCAAGGACACACCAAGAGACCCAGTACTTC. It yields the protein CAGSYTSRTHQETQYF.

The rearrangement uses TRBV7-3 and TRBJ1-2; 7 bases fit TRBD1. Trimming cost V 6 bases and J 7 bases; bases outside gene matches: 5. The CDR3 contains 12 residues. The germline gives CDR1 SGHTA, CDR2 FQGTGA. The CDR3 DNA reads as TGTGCCAGCAGGCACGGGACAGCTGGCTACACCTTC. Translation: CASRHGTAGYTF. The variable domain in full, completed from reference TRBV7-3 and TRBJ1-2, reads GAGVSQTPSNKVTEKGKYVELRCDPISGHTALYWYRQSLGQGPEFLIYFQGTGAADDSGLPNDRFFAVRPEGSVSTLKIQRTERGDSAVYLCASRHGTAGYTFGSGTRLTVV.

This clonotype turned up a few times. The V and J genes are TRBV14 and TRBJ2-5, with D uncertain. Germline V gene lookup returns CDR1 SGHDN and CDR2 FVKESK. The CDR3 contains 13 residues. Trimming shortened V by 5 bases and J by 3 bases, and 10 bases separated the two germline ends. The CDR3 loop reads CASSYTWKETQYF. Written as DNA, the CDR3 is TGTGCCAGCAGCTATACCTGGAAAGAGACCCAGTACTTC.

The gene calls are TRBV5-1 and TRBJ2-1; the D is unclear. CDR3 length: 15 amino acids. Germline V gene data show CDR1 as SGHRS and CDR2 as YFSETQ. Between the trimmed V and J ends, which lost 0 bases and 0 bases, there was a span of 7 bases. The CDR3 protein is CASSLDGPSYNEQFF. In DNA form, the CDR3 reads TGCGCCAGCAGCTTGGATGGACCCTCCTACAATGAGCAGTTCTTC.

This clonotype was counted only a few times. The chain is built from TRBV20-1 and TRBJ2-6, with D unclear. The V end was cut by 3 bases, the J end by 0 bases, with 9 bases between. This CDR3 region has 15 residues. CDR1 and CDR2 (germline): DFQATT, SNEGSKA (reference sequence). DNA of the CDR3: TGCAGTGCTAGGGCCGTACGCTCTGGGGCCAACGTCCTGACTTTC. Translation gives CSARAVRSGANVLTF.

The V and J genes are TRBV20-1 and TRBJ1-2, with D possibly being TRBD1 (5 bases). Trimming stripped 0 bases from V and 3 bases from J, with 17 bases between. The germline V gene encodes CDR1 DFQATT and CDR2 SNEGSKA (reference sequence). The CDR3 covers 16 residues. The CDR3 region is CSARDYGRVDDYGYTF. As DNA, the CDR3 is TGCAGTGCTAGAGATTATGGCAGGGTGGACGACTATGGCTACACCTTC.

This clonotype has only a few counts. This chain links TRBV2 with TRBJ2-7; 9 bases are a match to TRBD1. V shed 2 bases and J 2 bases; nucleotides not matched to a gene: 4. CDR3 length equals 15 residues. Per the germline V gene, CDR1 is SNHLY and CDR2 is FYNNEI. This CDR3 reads CASSELTGGTYEQYF. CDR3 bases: TGTGCCAGCAGTGAATTGACAGGGGGGACCTACGAGCAGTACTTC. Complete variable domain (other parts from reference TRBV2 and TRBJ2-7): EPEVTQTPSHQVTQMGQEVILRCVPISNHLYFYWYRQILGQKVEFLVSFYNNEISEKSEIFDDQFSVERPDGSNFTLKIRSTKLEDSAMYFCASSELTGGTYEQYFGPGTRLTVT.

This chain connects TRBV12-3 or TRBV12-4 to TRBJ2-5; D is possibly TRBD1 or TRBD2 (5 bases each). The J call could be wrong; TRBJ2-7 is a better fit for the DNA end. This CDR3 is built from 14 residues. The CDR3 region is CASNQDGTFAEQYF. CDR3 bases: TGTGCCAGCAACCAAGACGGGACCTTCGCCGAGCAGTACTTC.

DNA of the CDR3: TGTGCCAGCAGCACCCTGGACACTAATGAAAAACTGTTTTTT. This encodes CASSTLDTNEKLFF. The genes are TRBV11-2 and TRBJ1-4; no firm D call. This CDR3 contains 14 residues. V was cut by 5 bases and J by 2 bases, with 9 bases left in between. From germline, CDR1 is SGHAT and CDR2 FQNNGV.

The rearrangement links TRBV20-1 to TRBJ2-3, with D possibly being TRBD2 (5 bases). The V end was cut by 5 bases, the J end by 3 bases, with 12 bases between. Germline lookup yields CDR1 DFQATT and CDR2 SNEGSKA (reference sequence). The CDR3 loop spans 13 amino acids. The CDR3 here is CSAAATRTDTQYF. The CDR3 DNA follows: TGCAGTGCTGCCGCCACTAGGACAGATACGCAGTATTTT.

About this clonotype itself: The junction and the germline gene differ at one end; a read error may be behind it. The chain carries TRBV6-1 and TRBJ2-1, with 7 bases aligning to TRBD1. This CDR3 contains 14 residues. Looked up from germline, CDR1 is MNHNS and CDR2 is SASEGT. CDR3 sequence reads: CASSKATGLIEQFF. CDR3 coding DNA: TGTGCCAGCAGTAAAGCGACAGGGTTGATAGAGCAGTTCTTC.

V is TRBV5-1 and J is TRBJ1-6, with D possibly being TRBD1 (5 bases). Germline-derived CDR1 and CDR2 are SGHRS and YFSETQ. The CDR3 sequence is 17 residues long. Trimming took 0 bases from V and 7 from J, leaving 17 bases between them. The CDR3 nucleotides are TGCGCCAGCAGCTTGGGAGGCGGACATACTAAGAATTCACCCCTCCACTTT. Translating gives CASSLGGGHTKNSPLHF.

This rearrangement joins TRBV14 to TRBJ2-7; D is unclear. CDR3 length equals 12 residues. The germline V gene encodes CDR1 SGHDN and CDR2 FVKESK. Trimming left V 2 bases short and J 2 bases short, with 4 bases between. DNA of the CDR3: TGTGCCAGCAGCCAACAGGCCTACGAGCAGTACTTC. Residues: CASSQQAYEQYF.

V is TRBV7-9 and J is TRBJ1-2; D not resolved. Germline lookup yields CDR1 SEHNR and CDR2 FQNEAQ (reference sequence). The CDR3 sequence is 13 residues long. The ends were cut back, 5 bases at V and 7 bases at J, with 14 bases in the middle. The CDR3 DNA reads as TGTGCCAGCAGCGTAGACGGGGTCTGTGGCTACACCTTC. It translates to CASSVDGVCGYTF.

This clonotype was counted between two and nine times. CDR3 bases: TGTGCCAGCTCACCACCCGGGGGCAGCTCCTACAATGAGCAGTTCTTC. Amino acid sequence: CASSPPGGSSYNEQFF. This chain uses TRBV18 with TRBJ2-1; either TRBD1 or TRBD2 may fit D (6 bases each). The CDR3 is made up of 16 amino acids. Germline V gene lookup returns CDR1 KGHSH and CDR2 LQKENI. V was cut by 0 bases and J by 0 bases, with 9 bases left in between.

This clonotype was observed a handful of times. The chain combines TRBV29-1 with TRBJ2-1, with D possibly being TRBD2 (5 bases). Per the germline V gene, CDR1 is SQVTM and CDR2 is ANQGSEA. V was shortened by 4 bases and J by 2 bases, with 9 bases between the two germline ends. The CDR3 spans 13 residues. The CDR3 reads CSVVGVPYNEQFF. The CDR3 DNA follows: TGCAGCGTTGTCGGGGTCCCCTACAATGAGCAGTTCTTC.

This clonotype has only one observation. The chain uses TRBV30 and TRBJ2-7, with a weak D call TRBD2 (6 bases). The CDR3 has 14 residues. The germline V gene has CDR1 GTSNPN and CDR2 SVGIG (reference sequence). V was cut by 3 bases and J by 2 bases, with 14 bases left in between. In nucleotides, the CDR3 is TGTGCCTGGAGCTCCCGGGACTCAGCCTACGAGCAGTACTTC. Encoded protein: CAWSSRDSAYEQYF. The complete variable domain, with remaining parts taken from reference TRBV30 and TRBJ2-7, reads SQTIHQWPATLVQPVGSPLSLECTVEGTSNPNLYWYRQAAGRGLQLLFYSVGIGQISSEVPQNLSASRPQDRQFILSSKKLLLSDSGFYLCAWSSRDSAYEQYFGPGTRLTVT.